The sequence of this TCR beta chain was determined in a study of post-analysis software for immune sequencing data. Study-wide findings and caveats: Strong co-clustering by F measure was evident for samples that had been prepared in the same batch. Patients showed TRBV5-6, TRBV5-1 and TRBV20-1 among five TRBV segments more frequent than in controls. A significant reduction in normalized Chao1 diversity was observed in multiple sclerosis patients versus controls.

The TCR beta cDNA libraries carried unique molecular identifiers. From around 1 to 10 million T cells, roughly 530,000 cDNA molecules were obtained. TCRdb reprocessed the PCR reads with MiXCR, giving one entry per CDR3 protein. The sample shows 450,000 or so distinct CDR3 sequences, roughly 45% of them seen only once. The CDR3 runs to 14 residues. V was cut by 1 base and J by 5 bases, with 10 bases left in between. Germline-derived CDR1 and CDR2 are LGHNA and YNFKEQ. As regards this clonotype: Its antigen is unknown.

The chain is built from TRBV4-2 and TRBJ2-3, with D possibly matching TRBD2 (5 bases). The source is a girl aged 5-17 years with multiple sclerosis. Sequencing was done on a sample of blood. The CDR3 loop is CASSQGQAVDTQYF. The CDR3 nucleotides read TGTGCCAGCAGCCAAGGGCAAGCGGTAGATACGCAGTATTTT.